These 3 T cell receptor beta chains originate from one sample sequenced in a study of radiation and T cells in renal cell carcinoma. Time point noted: blood 4 weeks post-SBRT, at nephrectomy. Treatment given: 15 Gy SBRT to primary tumor, nephrectomy 4 weeks later. The table came from immunoSEQ multiplex PCR; TCRdb's copy has only in-frame clones and leaves some out. Among 40,000 to 50,000 clones listed, about 82% were seen once. Specimen: blood, collected from a patient whose treatment included radiotherapy and nephrectomy. These receptors were obtained from a woman in her 70s with renal cell carcinoma.

This clone appeared once. This chain connects TRBV2 to TRBJ1-3; no firm D call. The CDR3 is 14 amino acids. The V end lost 1 base, the J end lost 4 bases, and 8 bases lay between the germline ends. Per germline, CDR1 SNHLY and CDR2 FYNNEI. In nucleotides, the CDR3 is TGTGCCAGCAGTGAAGGCCTCCCGGGAAACACCATATATTTT. Translated: CASSEGLPGNTIYF.

The chain couples TRBV7-6 to TRBJ2-5, with 10 bases matching TRBD2. The germline CDR1 and CDR2 sequences are SGHVS and FNYEAQ. The J segment lost 5 bases and the V segment lost 7 bases, leaving 7 bases of the junction unmatched. The CDR3 covers 14 residues. The CDR3 nucleotides read TGTGCCAGCACCGAGAGCGGGGGGGCCGAGACCCAGTACTTC. Its translation: CASTESGGAETQYF.

A few counts support this clone. The chain recombines TRBV9 with TRBJ2-3, with a weak D call TRBD2 (5 bases). The V gene's germline CDR1 is SGDLS and CDR2 YYNGEE. Trimming shortened V by 3 bases and J by 1 base, and 15 bases separated the two germline ends. CDR3 size: 16 residues. The CDR3 reads CASSAPPDGGTDTQYF. CDR3 in DNA: TGTGCCAGCAGCGCCCCCCCCGACGGGGGCACAGATACGCAGTATTTT.